The rows below give T cell receptor beta chains drawn from one sample of a study of T cells in Graves' hyperthyroidism and ophthalmopathy. TCRdb redid the calling of the multiplex PCR reads with MiXCR, one entry per CDR3 protein. The top ten clones hold 34% of a sample with 660,000 or so distinct CDR3 sequences, roughly 20% of them seen once. Sequencing was done on a sample of blood. The receptor set was obtained from a man aged 30-40 years with Graves' ophthalmopathy. Each CDR3 is given with its conserved first and last residue. The D gene is left open where the match is weak. Rows give clone size only sometimes, using once, few, many, or a class for an expanded clone.

d_call: .
j_call: TRBJ2-1
clone_size: many
v_call: TRBV6-2/TRBV6-3
cdr3_aa: CASRRNNEQFF
cdr3_nt: TGTGCCAGCCGCCGAAACAATGAGCAGTTCTTC

d_call: .
j_call: TRBJ2-3
clone_size: many
v_call: TRBV24-1
cdr3_aa: CATSDFGRGPTDTQYF
cdr3_nt: TGTGCCACCAGTGATTTTGGCAGGGGACCCACAGATACGCAGTATTTT

d_call: .
j_call: TRBJ2-3
clone_size: few
v_call: TRBV19
cdr3_aa: CASMALAGITDTQYF
cdr3_nt: TGTGCCAGTATGGCGCTAGCAGGGATCACAGATACGCAGTATTTT

d_call: .
j_call: TRBJ2-5
clone_size: .
v_call: TRBV3-1
cdr3_aa: CASSQYSRREETQYF
cdr3_nt: TGTGCCAGCAGCCAATATTCCAGAAGGGAGGAGACCCAGTACTTC

d_call: .
j_call: TRBJ1-6
clone_size: many
v_call: TRBV27
cdr3_aa: CASSLSRGGSPLHF
cdr3_nt: TGTGCCAGCAGTTTAAGTCGCGGAGGTTCACCCCTCCACTTT

d_call: .
j_call: TRBJ2-1
clone_size: few
v_call: TRBV27
cdr3_aa: CASSLGLKTGNEQFF
cdr3_nt: TGTGCCAGCAGTTTAGGGCTCAAAACGGGCAATGAGCAGTTCTTC

d_call: .
j_call: TRBJ2-7
clone_size: few
v_call: TRBV7-2
cdr3_aa: CASSAYAGRQYEQYF
cdr3_nt: TGTGCCAGCAGCGCGTATGCAGGGCGCCAGTACGAGCAGTACTTC

d_call: TRBD1
j_call: TRBJ2-1
clone_size: many
v_call: TRBV6-1
cdr3_aa: CASSGDRFNEQFF
cdr3_nt: TGTGCCAGCAGTGGGGACAGATTTAATGAGCAGTTCTTC

d_call: .
j_call: TRBJ2-1
clone_size: many
v_call: TRBV5-1
cdr3_aa: CASSSLLQGRAGRNEQFF
cdr3_nt: TGCGCCAGCAGCTCTCTACTACAGGGAAGGGCAGGACGCAATGAGCAGTTCTTC

d_call: .
j_call: TRBJ1-2
clone_size: .
v_call: TRBV10-2
cdr3_aa: CASSEGQGHGYTF
cdr3_nt: TGCGCCAGCAGTGAAGGTCAGGGTCATGGCTACACCTTC

d_call: TRBD1
j_call: TRBJ2-7
clone_size: many
v_call: TRBV28
cdr3_aa: CASSLGQGGIHEQYF
cdr3_nt: TGTGCCAGCAGTCTCGGACAGGGGGGGATCCACGAGCAGTACTTC

d_call: .
j_call: TRBJ1-5
clone_size: few
v_call: TRBV28
cdr3_aa: CASSLWGPWGDVSNQPQHF
cdr3_nt: TGTGCCAGCAGTTTATGGGGGCCCTGGGGGGATGTTAGCAATCAGCCCCAGCATTTT

d_call: TRBD2
j_call: TRBJ2-1
clone_size: .
v_call: TRBV7-8
cdr3_aa: CASSWGPFSGRSHYNEQFF
cdr3_nt: TGTGCCAGCAGCTGGGGCCCCTTTAGCGGGAGAAGCCACTACAATGAGCAGTTCTTC

d_call: .
j_call: TRBJ1-2
clone_size: .
v_call: TRBV9
cdr3_aa: CASSVASGYGYTF
cdr3_nt: TGTGCCAGCAGCGTAGCCTCGGGCTATGGCTACACCTTC

d_call: TRBD2
j_call: TRBJ2-1
clone_size: .
v_call: TRBV18
cdr3_aa: CASSGLAGVDEQFF
cdr3_nt: TGTGCCAGCTCGGGACTAGCGGGAGTTGATGAGCAGTTCTTC

d_call: TRBD2
j_call: TRBJ2-1
clone_size: .
v_call: TRBV9
cdr3_aa: CASSTRGGGMGNSYNEQFF
cdr3_nt: TGTGCCAGCAGCACCCGGGGGGGCGGGATGGGTAACTCCTACAATGAGCAGTTCTTC

d_call: .
j_call: TRBJ2-5
clone_size: few
v_call: TRBV5-1
cdr3_aa: CASCPTGQETQYF
cdr3_nt: TGCGCCAGCTGTCCGACAGGCCAAGAGACCCAGTACTTC

d_call: TRBD2
j_call: TRBJ2-1
clone_size: many
v_call: TRBV7-3
cdr3_aa: CASSLNGAGVDEQFF
cdr3_nt: TGTGCCAGCAGCTTAAATGGAGCGGGAGTGGATGAGCAGTTCTTC

d_call: TRBD2
j_call: TRBJ2-1
clone_size: .
v_call: TRBV28
cdr3_aa: CASSYPGLAGGHEQFF
cdr3_nt: TGTGCCAGCAGTTACCCGGGACTAGCGGGAGGTCATGAGCAGTTCTTC

d_call: TRBD2
j_call: TRBJ2-1
clone_size: many
v_call: TRBV7-9
cdr3_aa: CASSLRSGRANNNEQFF
cdr3_nt: TGTGCCAGCAGCTTGCGAAGCGGGAGGGCGAACAACAATGAGCAGTTCTTC

d_call: .
j_call: TRBJ1-1
clone_size: .
v_call: TRBV5-8
cdr3_aa: CASSLYSHMNTEAFF
cdr3_nt: TGTGCCAGCAGCTTGTACAGTCACATGAACACTGAAGCTTTCTTT

d_call: .
j_call: TRBJ2-7
clone_size: .
v_call: TRBV6-2/TRBV6-3
cdr3_aa: CASSFGGDPVYEQYF
cdr3_nt: TGTGCCAGCAGTTTCGGAGGGGACCCAGTGTACGAGCAGTACTTC

d_call: .
j_call: TRBJ2-1
clone_size: few
v_call: TRBV7-6
cdr3_aa: CASRGNSFPLNEQFF
cdr3_nt: TGTGCCAGCAGGGGTAACAGTTTCCCCTTAAATGAGCAGTTCTTC

d_call: TRBD2
j_call: TRBJ2-3
clone_size: .
v_call: TRBV4-2
cdr3_aa: CASSQEGPAGGPDTQYF
cdr3_nt: TGTGCCAGCAGCCAAGAAGGGCCAGCGGGAGGGCCTGATACGCAGTATTTT

d_call: .
j_call: TRBJ2-7
clone_size: many
v_call: TRBV28
cdr3_aa: CASRSLNLRGDEQYF
cdr3_nt: TGTGCCAGCAGGTCCCTCAACTTGCGCGGGGACGAGCAGTACTTC

d_call: .
j_call: TRBJ2-5
clone_size: many
v_call: TRBV11-2
cdr3_aa: CASSSDWGQETQYF
cdr3_nt: TGTGCCAGCAGCTCTGATTGGGGGCAAGAGACCCAGTACTTC

d_call: .
j_call: TRBJ1-3
clone_size: .
v_call: TRBV18
cdr3_aa: CASSPGGPYSGNTVYF
cdr3_nt: TGTGCCAGCTCACCAGGCGGACCCTACTCTGGAAACACCGTATATTTT

d_call: .
j_call: TRBJ2-2
clone_size: many
v_call: TRBV30
cdr3_aa: CAWSRAGSRSGGELFF
cdr3_nt: TGTGCCTGGTCCCGAGCGGGCTCCCGTAGCGGCGGGGAGCTGTTTTTT

d_call: .
j_call: TRBJ2-7
clone_size: few
v_call: TRBV5-1
cdr3_aa: CASSFVTGPTSYEQYF
cdr3_nt: TGCGCCAGCAGCTTCGTAACGGGACCAACCTCCTACGAGCAGTACTTC

d_call: .
j_call: TRBJ2-3
clone_size: few
v_call: TRBV4-1
cdr3_aa: CASSQEEAGSTDTQYF
cdr3_nt: TGCGCCAGCAGCCAAGAGGAGGCGGGAAGCACAGATACGCAGTATTTT

d_call: .
j_call: TRBJ2-5
clone_size: few
v_call: TRBV28
cdr3_aa: CASRHYPGSETQYF
cdr3_nt: TGTGCCAGCCGACACTACCCGGGTTCTGAGACCCAGTACTTC

d_call: .
j_call: TRBJ1-1
clone_size: few
v_call: TRBV28
cdr3_aa: CASSFRGVNTEAFF
cdr3_nt: TGTGCCAGCAGTTTTAGGGGGGTAAACACTGAAGCTTTCTTT

d_call: TRBD2
j_call: TRBJ2-3
clone_size: .
v_call: TRBV11-2
cdr3_aa: CASSRLAGGGTDTQYF
cdr3_nt: TGTGCCAGTAGTAGACTAGCGGGAGGCGGCACAGATACGCAGTATTTT

d_call: .
j_call: TRBJ2-1
clone_size: many
v_call: TRBV7-3
cdr3_aa: CASSLEGGPYNEQFF
cdr3_nt: TGTGCCAGCAGCCTAGAGGGCGGGCCGTACAATGAGCAGTTCTTC

d_call: .
j_call: TRBJ1-1
clone_size: .
v_call: TRBV10-3
cdr3_aa: CAISEVGGPNTEAFF
cdr3_nt: TGTGCCATCAGTGAAGTGGGCGGACCGAACACTGAAGCTTTCTTT

d_call: .
j_call: TRBJ2-2
clone_size: .
v_call: TRBV28
cdr3_aa: CATPSNTGELFF
cdr3_nt: TGTGCCACCCCCTCGAACACCGGGGAGCTGTTTTTT

d_call: .
j_call: TRBJ2-6
clone_size: .
v_call: TRBV5-6
cdr3_aa: CASSSRLGGQGEGANVLTF
cdr3_nt: TGTGCCAGCAGCTCCCGGCTGGGCGGGCAGGGAGAGGGGGCCAACGTCCTGACTTTC

d_call: .
j_call: TRBJ2-7
clone_size: .
v_call: TRBV7-9
cdr3_aa: CATNTDSYEQYF
cdr3_nt: TGTGCCACCAATACGGACTCCTACGAGCAGTACTTC

d_call: .
j_call: TRBJ2-1
clone_size: .
v_call: TRBV6-2/TRBV6-3
cdr3_aa: CASSYSKEDRRSYSYNEQFF
cdr3_nt: TGTGCCAGCAGTTACTCAAAAGAGGACCGCCGTTCTTACTCCTACAATGAGCAGTTCTTC

d_call: TRBD1
j_call: TRBJ2-7
clone_size: .
v_call: TRBV14
cdr3_aa: CASSQEQGYYEQYF
cdr3_nt: TGTGCCAGCAGCCAAGAACAGGGGTATTACGAGCAGTACTTC

d_call: TRBD2
j_call: TRBJ2-7
clone_size: few
v_call: TRBV20-1
cdr3_aa: CSALAGLGYEQYF
cdr3_nt: TGCAGTGCTTTAGCGGGATTAGGGTACGAGCAGTACTTC

d_call: TRBD1
j_call: TRBJ2-2
clone_size: .
v_call: TRBV9
cdr3_aa: CASSVGPGQGNTGELFF
cdr3_nt: TGTGCCAGCAGCGTAGGTCCGGGACAGGGGAACACCGGGGAGCTGTTTTTT

d_call: .
j_call: TRBJ2-3
clone_size: many
v_call: TRBV28
cdr3_aa: CASSLSGSSTDTQYF
cdr3_nt: TGTGCCAGCAGTTTAAGCGGTTCTAGCACAGATACGCAGTATTTT

d_call: TRBD2
j_call: TRBJ2-1
clone_size: once
v_call: TRBV13
cdr3_aa: CASSSNYGRSSYNEQFF
cdr3_nt: TGTGCCAGCAGCTCAAATTACGGGAGGTCGTCCTACAATGAGCAGTTCTTC

d_call: TRBD1
j_call: TRBJ1-2
clone_size: many
v_call: TRBV28
cdr3_aa: CASSLPGQGEVQNYGYTF
cdr3_nt: TGTGCCAGCAGTTTACCCGGACAGGGAGAAGTACAGAACTATGGCTACACCTTC